A selection of T cell receptor beta chains follows, all from one sample in a study of blood T cell repertoires in COVID-19. Sequencing was performed with immunoSEQ multiplex PCR; in TCRdb, only in-frame clones are kept and a portion is missing. The sample contains 150,000 to 200,000 clones, around 87% of which appear only once. Specimen: peripheral blood. The receptor source for this set is a man younger than 30 with active or convalescent COVID-19. The CDR3 runs from the conserved cysteine through the conserved F or W. The D gene is left open where the match is weak. A clone size is listed for some rows: how often the clone was seen (once, few, many), or a class if it is expanded.

clone_size	d_call	v_call	j_call	cdr3_nt	cdr3_aa
medium-sized	NA	TRBV15	TRBJ1-2	TGTGCCACCAGCAGAGTGGGCGAGCATGGCTACACCTTC	CATSRVGEHGYTF
NA	TRBD2	TRBV4-1	TRBJ2-1	TGCGCCAGCAGCCAAGAGGGGAGGCGGGGGACTTACAATGAGCAGTTCTTC	CASSQEGRRGTYNEQFF
NA	TRBD1	TRBV6-5	TRBJ2-5	TGTGCCAGCAGCCTGGACAGGGGGATCCAAGAGACCCAGTACTTC	CASSLDRGIQETQYF
NA	NA	TRBV9	TRBJ2-3	TGTGCCAGCAGCGTAGCTAGAATTAGCACAGATACGCAGTATTTT	CASSVARISTDTQYF
NA	TRBD1	TRBV4-2	TRBJ2-3	TGTGCCAGCAGCCAGAAGACAGGGATTGGGGATACGCAGTATTTT	CASSQKTGIGDTQYF
few	NA	TRBV5-1	TRBJ1-2	TGCGCCAGCAGCTTACAGGGTACGGGGGGCTACACCTTC	CASSLQGTGGYTF
NA	NA	TRBV7-8	TRBJ2-1	TGTGCCAGCAGACCTGACAGGACCTACAATGAGCAGTTCTTC	CASRPDRTYNEQFF
NA	NA	TRBV28	TRBJ1-1	TGTGCCAGCAATCCCTCGTACACTGAAGCTTTCTTT	CASNPSYTEAFF
NA	NA	TRBV11-3	TRBJ1-6	TGTGCCAGCAGCTTAGGATTTGGAGGGACTCTCCACTTT	CASSLGFGGTLHF
NA	TRBD1	TRBV12-3/TRBV12-4	TRBJ2-5	TGTGCCAGCAGCACAGGGGTAGTTGGGACCCAGTACTTC	CASSTGVVGTQYF
NA	NA	TRBV27	TRBJ1-1	TGTGCCAGCAGTTTAGACTCAGGGTCCACTGAAGCTTTCTTT	CASSLDSGSTEAFF
NA	TRBD1	TRBV12-5	TRBJ1-5	TGTGCTAGTGCCAGCTCAGGGGGCATCAGCAATCAGCCCCAGCATTTT	CASASSGGISNQPQHF
NA	NA	TRBV11-3	TRBJ2-2	TGTGCCAGCAGCTTAGGGGCACTGAACACCGGGGAGCTGTTTTTT	CASSLGALNTGELFF
NA	NA	TRBV6-5	TRBJ1-5	TGTGCCAGCAGTTACTCCGGCCGGAGGAATCAGCCCCAGCATTTT	CASSYSGRRNQPQHF
NA	TRBD1	TRBV7-2	TRBJ1-3	TGTGCCAGCAGCTTGAGACAGGGAAGGGTTGGAAACACCATATATTTT	CASSLRQGRVGNTIYF
NA	NA	TRBV9	TRBJ2-2	TGTGCCAGCAGCCCGATGACAGCGAACACCGGGGAGCTGTTTTTT	CASSPMTANTGELFF
NA	TRBD2	TRBV27	TRBJ2-5	TGTGCCAGCAGCCCGCGACTAGCAGGAGAGACCCAGTACTTC	CASSPRLAGETQYF
NA	NA	TRBV6-5	TRBJ1-1	TGTGCCAGCAGTTTCACAGGGATAGAAACTGAAGCTTTCTTT	CASSFTGIETEAFF
NA	NA	TRBV5-6	TRBJ2-1	TGTGCCAGCAGCTCGTTAAGTGCAGGGTACGGTGGTTGGAATGAGCAGTTCTTC	CASSSLSAGYGGWNEQFF
NA	TRBD1	TRBV6-1	TRBJ1-2	TGTGCCAGCAGTGACTTGCCGGGACAGGGGCCGGATGGCTACACCTTC	CASSDLPGQGPDGYTF
once	TRBD1	TRBV11-3	TRBJ1-1	TGTGCCAGCAGTTTACCGACAGGGGTGGCCGCTGAAGCTTTCTTT	CASSLPTGVAAEAFF
NA	TRBD2	TRBV3-1/TRBV3-2	TRBJ2-1	TGTGCCAGCAGTCACGGACTAGCGGGGGGGCGATACAATGAGCAGTTCTTC	CASSHGLAGGRYNEQFF
NA	TRBD2	TRBV2	TRBJ2-2	TGTGCCAGTCGGACTAGCGGGACGAACACCGGGGAGCTGTTTTTT	CASRTSGTNTGELFF
NA	NA	TRBV27	TRBJ2-3	TGTGCCAGCAGTTTGATATCGACTAGCACAGATACGCAGTATTTT	CASSLISTSTDTQYF
NA	NA	TRBV2	TRBJ2-3	TGTGCCAGCAGGCGGGCCGGGACTTTGACGCAAGATACGCAGTATTTT	CASRRAGTLTQDTQYF
NA	NA	TRBV9	TRBJ1-5	TGTGCCAGCAGCGTAGGGGGCAGTTTCAATCAGCCCCAGCATTTT	CASSVGGSFNQPQHF
NA	TRBD1	TRBV5-1	TRBJ2-2	TGCGCCAGCAGCTTCCCCCGGGACAGGGACACCGGGGAGCTGTTTTTT	CASSFPRDRDTGELFF
NA	TRBD1	TRBV27	TRBJ2-1	TGTGCCAGCAGTCTGGGGTTGGCCAGGGGGCTTGTTTTCGATGAGCAGTTCTTC	CASSLGLARGLVFDEQFF
NA	TRBD2	TRBV5-4	TRBJ2-1	TGTGCCAGCAGCCTGGGGCGGGAGGCGTACAATGAGCAGTTCTTC	CASSLGREAYNEQFF
NA	NA	TRBV28	TRBJ2-3	TGTGCCAGCAGTACCCCGGGGGACAGAGATGCAGATACGCAGTATTTT	CASSTPGDRDADTQYF
many	NA	TRBV4-2	TRBJ1-2	TGTGCCAGCAGCCAAGAGAACATAGGGCCGGGGGGCTACACCTTC	CASSQENIGPGGYTF
few	NA	TRBV5-1	TRBJ1-5	TGCGCCAGCAGTTCGGACGGGGGGGATCAGCCCCAGCATTTT	CASSSDGGDQPQHF
NA	TRBD1	TRBV6-5	TRBJ1-2	TGTGCCAGCAGTTACTCGAGTGGCAGGGGGGACTATGGCTACACCTTC	CASSYSSGRGDYGYTF
NA	NA	TRBV2	TRBJ1-6	TGTGCCAGCAGTCCGGTCCTCAATTCACCCCTCCACTTT	CASSPVLNSPLHF
NA	NA	TRBV2	TRBJ2-2	TGTGCCAGCAGCGAGTACCCCGGGGAGCTGTTTTTT	CASSEYPGELFF
NA	TRBD1	TRBV7-6	TRBJ2-1	TGTGCCAGCAGCTTAGCCCGGGACAGGGGGCAAGTCTTC	CASSLARDRGQVF
NA	NA	TRBV19	TRBJ2-6	TGTGCCAGTAATTTAGAGGGGCCTGGGGCCAACGTCCTGACTTTC	CASNLEGPGANVLTF
NA	NA	TRBV5-6	TRBJ1-3	TGTGCCAGCGGAACAGGCTCTGGAAACACCATATATTTT	CASGTGSGNTIYF
NA	NA	TRBV28	TRBJ1-3	TGTGCCAGCAGCTCCGGCGGGAGCTCTGGAAACACCATATATTTT	CASSSGGSSGNTIYF
NA	TRBD1	TRBV11-3	TRBJ2-2	TGTGCCAGCAGCTTAGGGGGACAGGGAACCGGGGAGCTGTTTTTT	CASSLGGQGTGELFF